A selection of T cell receptor beta chains follows, all from one sample in a study of OX40 agonist ivuxolimab in advanced cancers. Some clones are missing from TCRdb's copy, which holds only in-frame ones; the method was immunoSEQ multiplex PCR. Seen here are about 100,000 clones, more than 75% observed once, and the top ten hold roughly 0.75%. This specimen consisted of CD4+ or CD8+ T cells sorted from blood, obtained in a trial of the OX40 agonist ivuxolimab. These receptors originate from an adult with an advanced solid tumor such as melanoma, head and neck, liver or kidney cancer. Each CDR3 is given with its conserved first and last residue. A D gene is named only where the DNA matches it firmly.

TRBV7-2,.,TRBJ2-5,CASSLAPLAIETQYF,TGTGCCAGCAGCTTAGCCCCTCTAGCGATTGAGACCCAGTACTTC
TRBV2,.,TRBJ1-1,CASSVQGRDTEAFF,TGTGCCAGCAGTGTACAGGGTAGAGACACTGAAGCTTTCTTT
TRBV19,TRBD1,TRBJ1-5,CASSIGDRRRDSQPQHF,TGTGCCAGTAGTATAGGGGACAGGAGGAGGGATAGTCAGCCCCAGCATTTT
TRBV15,TRBD1,TRBJ2-7,CATSSPGQNAYEQYF,TGTGCCACCAGCAGTCCGGGACAGAATGCCTACGAGCAGTACTTC
TRBV11-2,.,TRBJ2-2,CASSVGENTGELFF,TGTGCCAGCAGCGTCGGCGAGAACACCGGGGAGCTGTTTTTT
TRBV4-3,TRBD2,TRBJ2-3,CASSQEGRREGLDTQYF,TGCGCCAGCAGCCAAGAAGGGCGGCGGGAGGGCCTGGATACGCAGTATTTT
TRBV5-4,.,TRBJ2-3,CASSLASYSTDTQYF,TGTGCCAGCAGCTTGGCCAGCTACTCCACAGATACGCAGTATTTT
TRBV2,TRBD2,TRBJ2-2,CASSEISLAGAGELFF,TGTGCCAGCAGTGAAATTAGCCTAGCGGGGGCCGGGGAGCTGTTTTTT
TRBV19,.,TRBJ2-6,CASRPPHREGANVLTF,TGTGCCAGTAGACCCCCACACAGGGAAGGGGCCAACGTCCTGACTTTC
TRBV5-1,.,TRBJ2-3,CASSTTTDTQYF,TGCGCCAGCAGCACTACCACAGATACGCAGTATTTT
TRBV7-2,TRBD1,TRBJ1-4,CASSSQGATNEKLFF,TGTGCCAGCAGCTCCCAGGGGGCAACTAATGAAAAACTGTTTTTT
TRBV18,.,TRBJ2-7,CASSPTTGEYEQYF,TGTGCCAGCTCACCAACGACAGGTGAATACGAGCAGTACTTC